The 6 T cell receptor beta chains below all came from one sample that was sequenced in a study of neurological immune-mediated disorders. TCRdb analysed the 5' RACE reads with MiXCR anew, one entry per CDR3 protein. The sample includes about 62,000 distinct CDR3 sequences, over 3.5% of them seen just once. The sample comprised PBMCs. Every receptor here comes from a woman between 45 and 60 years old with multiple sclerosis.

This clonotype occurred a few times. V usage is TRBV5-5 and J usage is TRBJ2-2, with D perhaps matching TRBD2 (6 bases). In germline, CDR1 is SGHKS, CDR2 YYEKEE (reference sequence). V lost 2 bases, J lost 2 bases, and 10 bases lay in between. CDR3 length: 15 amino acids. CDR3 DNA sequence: TGTGCCAGCAGCTTAGCGGGCTTCAACACCGGGGAGCTGTTTTTT. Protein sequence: CASSLAGFNTGELFF.

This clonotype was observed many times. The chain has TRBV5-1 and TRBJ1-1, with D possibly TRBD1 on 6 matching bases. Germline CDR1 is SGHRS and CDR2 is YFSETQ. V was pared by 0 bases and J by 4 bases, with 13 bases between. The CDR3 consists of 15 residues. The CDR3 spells CASSLDGTLGTEAFF. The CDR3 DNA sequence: TGCGCCAGCAGCTTGGATGGGACATTGGGCACTGAAGCTTTCTTT. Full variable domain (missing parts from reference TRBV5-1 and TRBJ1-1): KAGVTQTPRYLIKTRGQQVTLSCSPISGHRSVSWYQQTPGQGLQFLFEYFSETQRNKGNFPGRFSGRQFSNSRSEMNVSTLELGDSALYLCASSLDGTLGTEAFFGQGTRLTVV.

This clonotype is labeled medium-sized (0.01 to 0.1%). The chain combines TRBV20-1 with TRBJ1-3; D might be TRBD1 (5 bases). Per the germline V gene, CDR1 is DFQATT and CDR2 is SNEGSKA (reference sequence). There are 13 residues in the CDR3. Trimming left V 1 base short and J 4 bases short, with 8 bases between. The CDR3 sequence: CSARVKGGNTIYF. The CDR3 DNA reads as TGCAGTGCTAGAGTTAAGGGGGGAAACACCATATATTTT.

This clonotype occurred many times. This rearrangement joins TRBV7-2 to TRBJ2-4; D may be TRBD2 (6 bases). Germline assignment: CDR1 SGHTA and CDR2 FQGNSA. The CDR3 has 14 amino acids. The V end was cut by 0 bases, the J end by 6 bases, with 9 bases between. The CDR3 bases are TGTGCCAGCAGCTTAGCAGCGGGTGGAAACATTCAGTACTTC. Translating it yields CASSLAAGGNIQYF. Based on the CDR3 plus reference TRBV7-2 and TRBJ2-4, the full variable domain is GAGVSQSPSNKVTEKGKDVELRCDPISGHTALYWYRQSLGQGLEFLIYFQGNSAPDKSGLPSDRFSAERTGGSVSTLTIQRTQQEDSAVYLCASSLAAGGNIQYFGAGTRLSVL.

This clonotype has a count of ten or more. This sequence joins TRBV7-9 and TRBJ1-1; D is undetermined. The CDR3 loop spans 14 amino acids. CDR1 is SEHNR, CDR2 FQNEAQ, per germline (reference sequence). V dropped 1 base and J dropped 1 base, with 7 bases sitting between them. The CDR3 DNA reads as TGTGCCAGCAGCTTAGGGGCCGGGAACACTGAAGCTTTCTTT. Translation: CASSLGAGNTEAFF.

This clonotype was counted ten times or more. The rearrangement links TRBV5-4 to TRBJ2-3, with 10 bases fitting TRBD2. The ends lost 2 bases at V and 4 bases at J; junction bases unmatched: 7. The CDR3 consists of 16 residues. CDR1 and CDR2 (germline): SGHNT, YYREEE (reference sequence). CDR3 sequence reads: CASSFLLAGNADTQYF. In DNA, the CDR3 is TGTGCCAGCAGCTTCTTACTAGCGGGAAACGCAGATACGCAGTATTTT.